One and the same sample provided the 21 T cell receptor beta chains below, sequenced in a study of T cells in Graves' hyperthyroidism and ophthalmopathy. Amplification of TCR beta CDR3 regions was performed using RNA transcripts as template. First-round RT-PCR targeting the TCR CDR3 was performed with the HTBI primer set. TCRdb processed the multiplex PCR reads anew with MiXCR; each CDR3 protein has one entry. The repertoire includes 600,000 to 650,000 distinct CDR3 sequences, 15% to 20% of them detected once, and less than 4.5% sits in the top ten. Sequencing was performed on blood. Receptors were obtained from a woman under 40 with Graves' hyperthyroidism.

This clonotype was recorded many times. This chain links TRBV18 with TRBJ2-3, with 10 bases lining up with TRBD2. The CDR3 covers 16 residues. The J segment lost 9 bases and the V segment lost 0 bases, leaving 9 bases of the junction unmatched. Germline V gives CDR1 KGHSH, CDR2 LQKENI. CDR3 DNA sequence: TGTGCCAGCTCACCACCTCCTAGCGGGAGTCCTAGCACGCAGTATTTT. This gives the protein CASSPPPSGSPSTQYF.

This clonotype showed up many times. The J gene is TRBJ2-7, the V gene TRBV18; 8 bases align to TRBD1. V shed 6 bases and J 0 bases; nucleotides not matched to a gene: 7. The CDR3 length is 15 residues. The V gene's germline CDR1 is KGHSH and CDR2 LQKENI. Written as DNA, the CDR3 is TGTGCCAGCTCGCCAGGGGGCAGCCTCTCCTACGAGCAGTACTTC. This codes for CASSPGGSLSYEQYF.

This clonotype was detected only once. This may come from a read error, since a much larger clone is one base off. The CDR3 does not end in the conserved phenylalanine or tryptophan, so this is likely a read error. This sequence joins TRBV27 and TRBJ2-5; the D gene could be TRBD1 or TRBD2 (5 bases each). The V end was cut by 1 base, the J end by 2 bases, with 11 bases between. The CDR3 totals 15 residues. Germline CDR1 reads MNHEY; CDR2 reads SMNVEV (reference sequence). CDR3 bases: TGTGCCAGCAGTTTATTGGGGGTCCAACAAGAGACCCAGTACCTC. Translated: CASSLLGVQQETQYL.

This clonotype appeared a few times. V usage is TRBV5-1 and J usage is TRBJ1-1, with D possibly TRBD1 on 5 matching bases. The CDR3 length is 17 residues. Per germline, CDR1 SGHRS and CDR2 YFSETQ. V lost 9 bases and J 1 base, leaving 25 bases between the germline ends. This CDR3 reads CATPTYGGFGENTEAFF. As DNA, the CDR3 is TGCGCCACTCCCACGTACGGGGGATTCGGGGAGAACACTGAAGCTTTCTTT.

The chain carries TRBV25-1 and TRBJ2-7, with 10 bases identical to TRBD1. This CDR3 spans 13 amino acids. From germline, CDR1 is MGHDK and CDR2 SYGVNS. J was trimmed by 2 bases and V by 10 bases; bases with no gene match: 5. In nucleotides, the CDR3 is TGTGCCATCGGGACAGGGGTTCCCTACGAGCAGTACTTC. Translation: CAIGTGVPYEQYF.

This clonotype was seen repeatedly, ten times or more. CDR3 sequence (DNA): TGTGCCAGCAGTCAAGGACAGGGGGTGTCCTACGAGCAGTACTTC. As protein: CASSQGQGVSYEQYF. The rearrangement links TRBV12-3 or TRBV12-4 to TRBJ2-7; 10 nucleotides agree with TRBD1. V trimming: 5 bases; J trimming: 1 base; junction bases outside the gene matches: 5. CDR3 size: 15 residues.

This rearrangement joins TRBV6-1 to TRBJ2-2; D uncertain. The CDR3 is made up of 16 amino acids. Trimming removed 4 bases from V and 0 bases from J, with 12 bases in between. Germline V gene sequence: CDR1 MNHNS, CDR2 SASEGT. CDR3: CASSVFLRSNTGELFF. In DNA, the CDR3 is TGTGCCAGCAGTGTCTTCCTGCGGTCGAACACCGGGGAGCTGTTTTTT.

V usage is TRBV7-8 and J usage is TRBJ2-1, with TRBD2 as a possible D gene (6 bases). CDR3 length equals 16 residues. With 7 bases removed from V and 6 bases from J, the gap between germline ends came to 22 bases. Germline-derived CDR1 and CDR2 are SGHVS and FQNEAQ. The DNA for the CDR3 is TGTGCCAGCACCGACCCCGGGACTCCCTCGGTCAATGAGCAGTTCTTC. Amino acids: CASTDPGTPSVNEQFF.

This clonotype was seen many times. This chain connects TRBV20-1 to TRBJ2-5, with a weak D call TRBD2 (7 bases). CDR1 and CDR2 from the germline V gene are DFQATT and SNEGSKA (reference sequence). Trimming pared 5 bases from V and 4 bases from J, leaving 17 bases between. The CDR3 covers 14 residues. CDR3 nucleotide sequence: TGCAGTGCTCCCGAGGGGGGGCTTGGAGAGACCCAGTACTTC. This codes for CSAPEGGLGETQYF.

This clonotype has at least ten counts. CDR3 sequence (DNA): TGTGCCAGCAGTTACAGACAGGGCTTCGGCTACACCTTC. It is translated as CASSYRQGFGYTF. The gene calls are TRBV2 and TRBJ1-2, with TRBD1 identical over 7 bases. This CDR3 contains 13 residues. Germline V CDR1 and CDR2: SNHLY, FYNNEI. With 5 bases clipped from V and 8 bases from J, the junction kept 8 bases outside the gene matches.

To note about this clonotype: A much more abundant neighbour one base away suggests this may be a read error. The chain employs TRBV6-8 and TRBJ2-7; TRBD2 aligns across 7 bases. The CDR3 is made up of 16 amino acids. The V gene end was trimmed by 3 bases and the J gene end by 6 bases; junction bases not matched to a gene: 14. Per germline, CDR1 MNHGY and CDR2 SAAAGT. As DNA, the CDR3 is TGTGCCAGCAGTTATCTCGGCGGGAGTATTTGGGGCGAGCAGTACTTC. Amino acids: CASSYLGGSIWGEQYF.

There are many counts of this clonotype. CDR3 sequence (DNA): TGTGCCAGCAGGGGTAGCGGCTACGAGCAGTACTTC. This encodes CASRGSGYEQYF. The chain has TRBV11-2 and TRBJ2-7, with D maybe TRBD2 (6 bases). Trimming stripped 6 bases from V and 3 bases from J, with 9 bases between. The CDR3 extends over 12 amino acids. Germline assignment: CDR1 SGHAT and CDR2 FQNNGV.

In its sample, this clonotype was seen many times. V usage is TRBV6-2 or TRBV6-3 and J usage is TRBJ2-1; 7 bases map to TRBD2. J was trimmed by 7 bases and V by 4 bases; bases with no gene match: 1. This CDR3 contains 12 residues. Germline V CDR1 and CDR2: MNHEY, SVGEGT. CDR3 sequence (DNA): TGTGCCAGCAGTTGGGGACTAAATGAGCAGTTCTTC. It yields the protein CASSWGLNEQFF.

This clonotype was recorded at least ten times. V and J are TRBV7-2 and TRBJ2-5; D gene unclear. The CDR3 spans 17 residues. Deletions cut 2 bases from V and 1 base from J, with 17 bases between. Germline CDR1 is SGHTA and CDR2 is FQGNSA. The CDR3 DNA sequence: TGTGCCAGCAGCTTAAAGACTGTACCTACGGTCCAAGAGACCCAGTACTTC. It specifies CASSLKTVPTVQETQYF.

This clonotype has at least ten counts. The chain combines TRBV7-6 with TRBJ1-1, with D perhaps matching TRBD1 (6 bases). Between the trimmed V and J ends, which lost 8 bases and 1 base, there was a span of 11 bases. Germline V gene data show CDR1 as SGHVS and CDR2 as FNYEAQ. This CDR3 is built from 13 residues. This CDR3 is CASSDRQNTEAFF. In DNA form, the CDR3 reads TGTGCCAGCTCGGACAGACAGAACACTGAAGCTTTCTTT. Full variable domain (remainder filled in from reference TRBV7-6 and TRBJ1-1): GAGVSQSPRYKVTKRGQDVALRCDPISGHVSLYWYRQALGQGPEFLTYFNYEAQQDKSGLPNDRFSAERPEGSISTLTIQRTEQRDSAMYRCASSDRQNTEAFFGQGTRLTVV.

This clonotype was recorded a few times. The chain links TRBV2 to TRBJ2-3; 11 positions agree with TRBD2. The CDR3 runs 19 residues. V shed 8 bases and J 0 bases; nucleotides not matched to a gene: 16. Per the germline V gene, CDR1 is SNHLY and CDR2 is FYNNEI. This chain's CDR3 is CASWGSGTSGIKSTDTQYF. In nucleotides, the CDR3 is TGTGCCAGCTGGGGGTCCGGGACTAGCGGCATAAAGAGCACAGATACGCAGTATTTT.

Comment on this clonotype: The junction shows a germline mismatch at one end, possibly a read error. The V and J genes are TRBV7-7 and TRBJ2-1; 12 positions match TRBD1. Per germline, CDR1 SSHAT and CDR2 FNYEAQ (reference sequence). The CDR3 is made up of 15 amino acids. In nucleotides, the CDR3 is TGTGCTAGCAGCCCGGGGACAGGGGGCTCGGATGAGCAGTTCTTC. It encodes CASSPGTGGSDEQFF.

There are many counts of this clonotype. The chain links TRBV6-2 or TRBV6-3 to TRBJ2-3; D not resolved. This CDR3 comprises 18 residues. Germline lookup yields CDR1 MNHEY and CDR2 SVGEGT. Trimming pared 0 bases from V and 2 bases from J, leaving 18 bases between. The CDR3 sequence is CASSYSIDGIETTDTQYF. CDR3 coding DNA: TGTGCCAGCAGTTACTCGATTGACGGAATTGAGACCACAGATACGCAGTATTTT.

This clonotype was detected ten times or more. The rearrangement links TRBV6-2 or TRBV6-3 to TRBJ2-7; D ambiguous. Germline lookup yields CDR1 MNHEY and CDR2 SVGEGT. The CDR3 runs 16 residues. The V gene lost 0 bases and the J gene lost 3 bases, with 15 bases spanning the gap. CDR3 nucleotide sequence: TGTGCCAGCAGTTACTCGGCATCCCCAATTGACTACGAGCAGTACTTC. Its translation: CASSYSASPIDYEQYF.

This clonotype was recorded only once. For the CDR3, the DNA is TGTGCCAGCAGTCATGGGGGACCAGCGGGAAGAGGGGAGACCCAGTACTTC. This encodes CASSHGGPAGRGETQYF. V and J are TRBV28 and TRBJ2-5; 7 nucleotides agree with TRBD2. The CDR3 length is 17 residues. Trimming took 5 bases from V and 5 from J; bases not matched to a gene: 17. Germline lookup yields CDR1 MDHEN and CDR2 SYDVKM. Supplemented by reference TRBV28 and TRBJ2-5, the full variable domain reads DVKVTQSSRYLVKRTGEKVFLECVQDMDHENMFWYRQDPGLGLRLIYFSYDVKMKEKGDIPEGYSVSREKKERFSLILESASTNQTSMYLCASSHGGPAGRGETQYFGPGTRLLVL.

This clonotype occurred a few times. The chain combines TRBV10-3 with TRBJ2-6; a possible D gene is TRBD1 (6 bases). Looked up from germline, CDR1 is ENHRY and CDR2 is SYGVKD. CDR3 length: 15 residues. V was trimmed by 6 bases and J by 1 base, leaving 10 bases between them. Here the CDR3 DNA reads TGTGCCATCAGCACCACAGGGTCTGGGGCCAACGTCCTGACTTTC. This encodes CAISTTGSGANVLTF.